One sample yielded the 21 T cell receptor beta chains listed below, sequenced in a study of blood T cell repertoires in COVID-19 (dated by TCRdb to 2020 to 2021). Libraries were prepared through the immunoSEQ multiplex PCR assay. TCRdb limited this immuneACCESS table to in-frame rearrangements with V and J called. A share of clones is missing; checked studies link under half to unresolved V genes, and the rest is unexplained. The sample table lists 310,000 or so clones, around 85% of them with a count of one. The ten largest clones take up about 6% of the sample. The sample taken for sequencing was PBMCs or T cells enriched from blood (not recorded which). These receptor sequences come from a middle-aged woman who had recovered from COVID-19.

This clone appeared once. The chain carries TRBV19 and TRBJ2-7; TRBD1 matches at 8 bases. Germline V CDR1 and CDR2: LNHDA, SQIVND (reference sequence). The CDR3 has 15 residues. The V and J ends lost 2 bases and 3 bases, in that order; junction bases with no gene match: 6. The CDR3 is CASSIRTGSFYEQYF. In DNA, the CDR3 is TGTGCCAGTAGTATACGGACAGGGTCCTTCTACGAGCAGTACTTC.

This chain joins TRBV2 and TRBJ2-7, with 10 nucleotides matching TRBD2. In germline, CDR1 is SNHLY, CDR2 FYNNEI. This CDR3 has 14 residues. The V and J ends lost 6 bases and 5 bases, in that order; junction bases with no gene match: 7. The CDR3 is CASRATSGTDEQYF. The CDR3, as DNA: TGTGCCAGCAGGGCAACTAGCGGGACCGACGAGCAGTACTTC.

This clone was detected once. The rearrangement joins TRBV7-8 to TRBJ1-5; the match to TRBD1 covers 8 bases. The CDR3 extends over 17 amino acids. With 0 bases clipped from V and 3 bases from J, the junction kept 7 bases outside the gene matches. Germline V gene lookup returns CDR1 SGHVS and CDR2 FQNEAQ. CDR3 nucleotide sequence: TGTGCCAGCAGCTTAGCGGGACAGGCCAGATCCAATCAGCCCCAGCATTTT. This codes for CASSLAGQARSNQPQHF.

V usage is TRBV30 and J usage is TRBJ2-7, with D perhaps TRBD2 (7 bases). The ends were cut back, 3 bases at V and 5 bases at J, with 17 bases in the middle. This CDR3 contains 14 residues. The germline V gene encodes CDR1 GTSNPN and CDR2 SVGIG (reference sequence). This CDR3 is CAWSPQGLADEQYF. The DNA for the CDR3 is TGTGCCTGGAGCCCACAGGGTCTAGCGGACGAGCAGTACTTC.

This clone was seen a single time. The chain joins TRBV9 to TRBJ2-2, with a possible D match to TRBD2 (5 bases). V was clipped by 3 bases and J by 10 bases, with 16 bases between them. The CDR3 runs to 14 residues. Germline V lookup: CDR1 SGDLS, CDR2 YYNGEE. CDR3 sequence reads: CASSALTKGEELFF. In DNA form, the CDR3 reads TGTGCCAGCAGCGCCCTGACTAAGGGTGAGGAGCTGTTTTTT. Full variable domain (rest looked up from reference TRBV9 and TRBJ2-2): DSGVTQTPKHLITATGQRVTLRCSPRSGDLSVYWYQQSLDQGLQFLIQYYNGEERAKGNILERFSAQQFPDLHSELNLSSLELGDSALYFCASSALTKGEELFFGEGSRLTVL.

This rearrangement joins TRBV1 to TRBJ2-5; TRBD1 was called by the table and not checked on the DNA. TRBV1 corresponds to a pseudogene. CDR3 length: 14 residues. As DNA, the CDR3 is TGCACCAGCAGCCAAGGCAGGGGGAAAGAGACCCAGTACTTC. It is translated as CTSSQGRGKETQYF.

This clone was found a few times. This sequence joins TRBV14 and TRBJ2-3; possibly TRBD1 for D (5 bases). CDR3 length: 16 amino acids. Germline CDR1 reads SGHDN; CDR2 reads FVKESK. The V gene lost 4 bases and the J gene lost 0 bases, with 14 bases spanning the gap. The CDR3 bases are TGTGCCAGCAGCCTGCAGGGATTTTGGAGCACAGATACGCAGTATTTT. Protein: CASSLQGFWSTDTQYF.

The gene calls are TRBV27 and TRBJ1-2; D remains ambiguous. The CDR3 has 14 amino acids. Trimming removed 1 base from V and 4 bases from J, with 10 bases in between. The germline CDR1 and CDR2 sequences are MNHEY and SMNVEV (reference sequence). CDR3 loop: CASSLLGPGYGYTF. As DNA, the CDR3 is TGTGCCAGCAGTTTATTGGGCCCCGGCTATGGCTACACCTTC.

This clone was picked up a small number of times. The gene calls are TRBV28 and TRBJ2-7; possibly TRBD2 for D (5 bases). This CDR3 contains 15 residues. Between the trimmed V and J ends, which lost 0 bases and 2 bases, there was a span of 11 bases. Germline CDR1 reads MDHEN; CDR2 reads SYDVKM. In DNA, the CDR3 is TGTGCCAGCAGTTTATGGGGCCGGACTCCCTACGAGCAGTACTTC. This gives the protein CASSLWGRTPYEQYF.

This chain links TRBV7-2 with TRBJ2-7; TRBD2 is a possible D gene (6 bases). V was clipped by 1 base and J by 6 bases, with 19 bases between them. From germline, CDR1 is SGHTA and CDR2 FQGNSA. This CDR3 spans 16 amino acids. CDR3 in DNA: TGTGCCAGCAGCTTAGAAGGAACTAGCCCCTCTCTCGAGCAGTACTTC. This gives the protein CASSLEGTSPSLEQYF.

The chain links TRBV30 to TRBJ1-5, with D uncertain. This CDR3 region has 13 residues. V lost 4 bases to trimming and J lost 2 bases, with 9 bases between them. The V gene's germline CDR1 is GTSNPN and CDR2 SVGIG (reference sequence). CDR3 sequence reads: CAWNSGGNQPQHF. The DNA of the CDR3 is TGTGCCTGGAATTCGGGAGGCAATCAGCCCCAGCATTTT.

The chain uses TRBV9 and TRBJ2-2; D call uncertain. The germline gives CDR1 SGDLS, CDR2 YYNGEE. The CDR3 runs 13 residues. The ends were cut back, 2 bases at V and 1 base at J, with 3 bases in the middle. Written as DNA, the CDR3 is TGTGCCAGCAGCGTTATGAACACCGGGGAGCTGTTTTTT. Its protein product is CASSVMNTGELFF.

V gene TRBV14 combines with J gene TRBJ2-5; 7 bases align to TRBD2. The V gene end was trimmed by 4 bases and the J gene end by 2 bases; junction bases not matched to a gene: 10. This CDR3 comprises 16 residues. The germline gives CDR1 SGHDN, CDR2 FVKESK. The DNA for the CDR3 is TGTGCCAGCAGCCCCGGGAGGTGGCCGCCTCAAGAGACCCAGTACTTC. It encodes CASSPGRWPPQETQYF.

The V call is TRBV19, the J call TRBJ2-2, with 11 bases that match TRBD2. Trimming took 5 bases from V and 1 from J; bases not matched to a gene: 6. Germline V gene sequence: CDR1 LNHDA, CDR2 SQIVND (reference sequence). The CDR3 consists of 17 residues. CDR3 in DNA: TGTGCCAGTAGTCCCCGCCTAGCGGGGGGGAACACCGGGGAGCTGTTTTTT. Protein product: CASSPRLAGGNTGELFF.

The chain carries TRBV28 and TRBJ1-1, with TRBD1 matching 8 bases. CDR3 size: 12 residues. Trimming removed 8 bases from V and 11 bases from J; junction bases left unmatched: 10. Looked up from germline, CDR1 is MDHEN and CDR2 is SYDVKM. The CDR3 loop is CASDRGGAEAFF. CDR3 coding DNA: TGTGCCAGCGACAGGGGAGGTGCAGAGGCTTTCTTT.

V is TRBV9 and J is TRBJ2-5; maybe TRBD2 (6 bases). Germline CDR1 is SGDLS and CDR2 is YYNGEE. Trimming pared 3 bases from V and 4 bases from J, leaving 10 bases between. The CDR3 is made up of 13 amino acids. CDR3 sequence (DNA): TGTGCCAGCAGCGCCTGGGACTTAGAGACCCAGTACTTC. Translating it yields CASSAWDLETQYF.

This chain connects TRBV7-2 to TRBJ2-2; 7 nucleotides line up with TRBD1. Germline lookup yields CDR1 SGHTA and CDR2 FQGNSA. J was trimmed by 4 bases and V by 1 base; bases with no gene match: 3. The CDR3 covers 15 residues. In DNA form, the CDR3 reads TGTGCCAGCAGCTTAGAGGGGGCGACCACCGGGGAGCTGTTTTTT. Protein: CASSLEGATTGELFF.

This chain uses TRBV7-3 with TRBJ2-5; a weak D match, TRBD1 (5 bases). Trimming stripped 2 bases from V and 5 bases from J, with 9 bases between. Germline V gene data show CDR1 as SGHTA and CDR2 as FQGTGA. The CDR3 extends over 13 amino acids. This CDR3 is CASSLFRVETQYF. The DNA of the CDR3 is TGTGCCAGCAGCTTATTCAGGGTGGAGACCCAGTACTTC. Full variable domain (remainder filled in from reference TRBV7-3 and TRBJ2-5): GAGVSQTPSNKVTEKGKYVELRCDPISGHTALYWYRQSLGQGPEFLIYFQGTGAADDSGLPNDRFFAVRPEGSVSTLKIQRTERGDSAVYLCASSLFRVETQYFGPGTRLLVL.

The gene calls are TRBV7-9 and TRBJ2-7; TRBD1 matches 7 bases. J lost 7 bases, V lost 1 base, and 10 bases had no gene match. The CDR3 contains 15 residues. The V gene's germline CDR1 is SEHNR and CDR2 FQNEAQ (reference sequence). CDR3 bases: TGTGCCAGCAGCTTAGTTAGGGGGCCCGGGGAAGAGCAGTACTTC. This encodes CASSLVRGPGEEQYF. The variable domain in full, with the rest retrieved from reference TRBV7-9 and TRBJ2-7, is DTGVSQNPRHKITKRGQNVTFRCDPISEHNRLYWYRQTLGQGPEFLTYFQNEAQLEKSRLLSDRFSAERPKGSFSTLEIQRTEQGDSAMYLCASSLVRGPGEEQYFGPGTRLTVT.

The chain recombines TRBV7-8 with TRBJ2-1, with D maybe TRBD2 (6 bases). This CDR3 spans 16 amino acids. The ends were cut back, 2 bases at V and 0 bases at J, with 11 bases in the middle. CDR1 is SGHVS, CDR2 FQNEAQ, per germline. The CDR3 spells CASSLMAGPSYNEQFF. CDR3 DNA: TGTGCCAGCAGCTTAATGGCGGGACCCTCCTACAATGAGCAGTTCTTC.

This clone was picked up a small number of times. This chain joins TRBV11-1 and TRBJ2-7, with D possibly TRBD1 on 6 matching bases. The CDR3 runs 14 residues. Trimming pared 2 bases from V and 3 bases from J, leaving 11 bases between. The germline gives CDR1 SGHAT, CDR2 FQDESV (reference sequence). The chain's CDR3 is CASSLSDRFYEQYF. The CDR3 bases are TGTGCCAGCAGCTTAAGTGACAGGTTCTACGAGCAGTACTTC.